Reported below is one T cell receptor beta chain. Its cognate antigen is unknown. V shed 3 bases and J shed 2 bases, with 17 bases lying between them. Germline loops: CDR1 SGHTA, CDR2 FQGNSA. There are 16 residues in the CDR3. The data are from a study of Ad26.COV2.S vaccination and SARS-CoV-2 variants. Study findings and constraints: TCR breadth and depth analyses may have underestimated total T cell responses. Those who received the vaccine showed greater spike-specific TCR breadth than those given placebo.

This table comes from immunoSEQ multiplex PCR, and its TCRdb copy is limited to in-frame clones, with some not included. The sample shows around 140,000 clones, 86% of them seen only once. The sequenced sample was peripheral blood, obtained after recovery from COVID-19. The receptor was isolated from a human donor who had recovered from COVID-19. This chain uses TRBV7-2 with TRBJ2-7; possible D gene TRBD2, 6 bases. DNA of the CDR3: TGTGCCAGCAGCTTCGGTGTTGGAGGGGTAGCCTACGAGCAGTACTTC. This translates into CASSFGVGGVAYEQYF. Looking up the rest from reference TRBV7-2 and TRBJ2-7 gives the full variable domain: GAGVSQSPSNKVTEKGKDVELRCDPISGHTALYWYRQSLGQGLEFLIYFQGNSAPDKSGLPSDRFSAERTGGSVSTLTIQRTQQEDSAVYLCASSFGVGGVAYEQYFGPGTRLTVT.